The 11 T cell receptor beta chains given below trace back to one sample, sequenced in a study of graft-versus-host responses after intestinal transplantation. TCRdb keeps only in-frame clones here, not all; method: immunoSEQ multiplex PCR. The data show about 14,000 clones, around a third seen once. Roughly 200,000 CFSE-labeled responder cells were plated with roughly 200,000 irradiated, violet-dye-labeled stimulator cells. The sequences come from alloreactive CD8+ T cells from a mixed lymphocyte reaction culture, collected before intestinal transplant. The subset denotes: CFSE-low proliferating T cells sorted from roughly 6-day pre-transplant mixed lymphocyte reaction (GvH or HvG direction). The receptors here all came from a human patient who received an intestinal transplant.

The gene calls are TRBV7-9 and TRBJ2-5; TRBD1 agrees at 10 bases. CDR3 length: 16 residues. With V trimmed by 4 bases and J by 4 bases, 9 bases remained unmatched. Germline V gene sequence: CDR1 SEHNR, CDR2 FQNEAQ (reference sequence). The CDR3 reads CASSYPPGQGRETQYF. The CDR3 region has the DNA TGTGCCAGCAGCTATCCACCGGGACAGGGGCGAGAGACCCAGTACTTC.

Written as DNA, the CDR3 is TGTGCCAGCAGTTTAACGCCTAGCTCCTACGAGCAGTACTTC. Translation gives CASSLTPSSYEQYF. The chain links TRBV27 to TRBJ2-7; no clear D gene. V was clipped by 2 bases and J by 0 bases, with 8 bases between them. Germline-derived CDR1 and CDR2 are MNHEY and SMNVEV (reference sequence). This CDR3 contains 14 residues.

V and J are TRBV4-3 and TRBJ1-1; D is possibly TRBD1 (5 bases). V gave up 3 bases and J gave up 4 bases, with 12 bases separating them. Germline CDR1 is LGHNA and CDR2 is YSLEER. The CDR3 sequence is 14 residues long. The CDR3 bases are TGCGCCAGCAGCCAGGGGCTCCGGCCCACTGAAGCTTTCTTT. Its translation: CASSQGLRPTEAFF.

In its sample, this clone ranks as medium-sized (0.01 to 0.1%). The chain combines TRBV27 with TRBJ1-2; 8 bases agree with TRBD1. The CDR3 is 17 amino acids. Trimming at V came to 2 bases and at J to 4 bases, leaving 12 bases not matched to a gene. Germline V lookup: CDR1 MNHEY, CDR2 SMNVEV (reference sequence). The CDR3: CASSLVGAGGAPYGYTF. In nucleotides, the CDR3 is TGTGCCAGCAGTTTAGTGGGAGCAGGGGGCGCCCCCTATGGCTACACCTTC.

The rearrangement joins TRBV29-1 to TRBJ2-1; 8 nucleotides match TRBD2. CDR3 size: 18 residues. The V segment lost 1 base and the J segment 0 bases; nucleotides outside the gene matches: 11. The germline V gene encodes CDR1 SQVTM and CDR2 ANQGSEA. The CDR3 nucleotides read TGCAGCGTTGAAGGATTACGCGGGGGGACCCCCTCCTACAATGAGCAGTTCTTC. The encoded protein is CSVEGLRGGTPSYNEQFF.

The chain recombines TRBV27 with TRBJ2-7; maybe TRBD2 (5 bases). Germline CDR1 MNHEY, CDR2 SMNVEV (reference sequence). The CDR3 length is 16 residues. V gave up 5 bases and J gave up 5 bases, with 22 bases separating them. The CDR3 DNA is TGTGCCAGCAGTACCTCCTCTCTACTAGTGCGCCACGAGCAGTACTTC. It encodes CASSTSSLLVRHEQYF.

This clone is termed medium-sized. The CDR3 loop reads CASSLPSRAYEQYF. CDR3 nucleotides: TGTGCCAGCAGCCTCCCCTCGAGGGCCTACGAGCAGTACTTC. The J gene is TRBJ2-7, the V gene TRBV7-9; perhaps TRBD2 as D (5 bases). Trimming left V 5 bases short and J 2 bases short, with 13 bases between. The CDR3 contains 14 residues. Germline CDR1 reads SEHNR; CDR2 reads FQNEAQ (reference sequence). Together with reference TRBV7-9 and TRBJ2-7, the CDR3 gives the full variable domain: DTGVSQNPRHKITKRGQNVTFRCDPISEHNRLYWYRQTLGQGPEFLTYFQNEAQLEKSRLLSDRFSAERPKGSFSTLEIQRTEQGDSAMYLCASSLPSRAYEQYFGPGTRLTVT.

The V and J genes are TRBV30 and TRBJ2-7; 13 bases line up with TRBD2. CDR1 GTSNPN and CDR2 SVGIG come from the germline V gene (reference sequence). V shed 0 bases, J shed 0 bases, and the junction held 5 bases outside the gene matches. The CDR3 is 17 residues long. Here the CDR3 reads CAWSVRTSGGASYEQYF. The CDR3 nucleotides are TGTGCCTGGAGTGTACGAACTAGCGGGGGGGCCTCCTACGAGCAGTACTTC.

This clone was observed once. The V call is TRBV11-2, the J call TRBJ2-5, with unresolved D. The CDR3 runs 13 residues. The germline V gene encodes CDR1 SGHAT and CDR2 FQNNGV. V was cut by 5 bases and J by 0 bases, with 7 bases left in between. CDR3 sequence reads: CASSPLYQETQYF. DNA of the CDR3: TGTGCCAGCAGCCCACTGTACCAAGAGACCCAGTACTTC.

This clone was detected only a few times. V usage is TRBV9 and J usage is TRBJ2-2, with D possibly being TRBD2 (7 bases). V lost 4 bases to trimming and J lost 3 bases, with 19 bases between them. The V gene's germline CDR1 is SGDLS and CDR2 YYNGEE. This CDR3 spans 17 amino acids. CDR3 region: CASSTPLGGADTGELFF. CDR3 sequence (DNA): TGTGCCAGCAGCACCCCCCTAGGGGGGGCCGACACCGGGGAGCTGTTTTTT.

This chain links TRBV4-3 with TRBJ2-1; tentative D call: TRBD2 (6 bases). V was cut by 0 bases and J by 5 bases, with 8 bases left in between. The length of the CDR3 is 14 residues. Germline values: CDR1 LGHNA, CDR2 YSLEER. CDR3 sequence: CASSQEGGDNEQFF. The CDR3 DNA is TGCGCCAGCAGCCAAGAGGGAGGTGACAATGAGCAGTTCTTC.